The TCR beta chain under discussion was sequenced for a study of OX40 agonist ivuxolimab in advanced cancers. In the study overall: The patients' treatment was ivuxolimab, an agonistic anti-OX40 (CD134) antibody.

Worth noting for this clone: Its target is not known.

The CDR3 contains 10 residues. Per the germline V gene, CDR1 is DFQATT and CDR2 is SNEGSKA (reference sequence). The germline V and J ends were trimmed by 1 base and 10 bases, with 5 bases remaining between them. Only in-frame clones appear in the TCRdb table, and some are missing; sequencing was by immunoSEQ multiplex PCR. The table includes approximately 94,000 clones, around 90% detected once. Study-level findings and limits: Low levels of normalized T-cell clonal expansion also appeared in some nonresponders.

The sequencing here drew on CD4+ or CD8+ T cells sorted from blood, taken in a trial of the OX40 agonist ivuxolimab. This clonotype was obtained from an adult with an advanced solid tumor such as melanoma, head and neck, liver or kidney cancer. This chain uses TRBV20-1 with TRBJ2-1; unclear D gene. The CDR3 loop is CSARVREQFF. Here the CDR3 DNA reads TGCAGTGCTAGAGTAAGGGAGCAGTTCTTC.